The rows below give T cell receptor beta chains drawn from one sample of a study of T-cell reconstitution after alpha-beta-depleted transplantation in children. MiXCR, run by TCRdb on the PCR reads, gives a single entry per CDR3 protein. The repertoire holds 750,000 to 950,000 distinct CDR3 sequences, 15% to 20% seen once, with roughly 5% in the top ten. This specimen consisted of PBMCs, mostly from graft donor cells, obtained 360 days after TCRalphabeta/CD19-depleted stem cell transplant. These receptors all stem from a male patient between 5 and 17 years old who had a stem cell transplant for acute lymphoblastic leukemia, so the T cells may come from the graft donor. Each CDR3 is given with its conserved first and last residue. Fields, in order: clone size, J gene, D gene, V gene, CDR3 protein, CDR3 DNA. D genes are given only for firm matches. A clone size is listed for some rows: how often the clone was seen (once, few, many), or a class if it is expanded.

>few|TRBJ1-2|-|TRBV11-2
CASSLAGQSYTF
TGTGCCAGCAGCTTAGCGGGGCAGAGCTACACCTTC
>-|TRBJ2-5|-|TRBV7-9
CASSLPRDSLGGETQYF
TGTGCCAGCAGCTTACCTCGGGACTCCCTTGGCGGAGAGACCCAGTACTTC
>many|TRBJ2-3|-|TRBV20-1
CSAGGGTDTQYF
TGCAGTGCAGGCGGGGGCACAGATACGCAGTATTTT
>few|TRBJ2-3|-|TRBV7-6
CASSSGGPTDTQYF
TGTGCCAGCAGCTCGGGTGGGCCCACAGATACGCAGTATTTT
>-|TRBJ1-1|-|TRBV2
CASSERVLRDNTEAFF
TGTGCCAGCAGTGAACGGGTTCTCCGGGACAACACTGAAGCTTTCTTT
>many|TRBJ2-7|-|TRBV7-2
CASSLRDKTYEQYF
TGTGCCAGCAGCTTACGGGACAAAACCTACGAGCAGTACTTC
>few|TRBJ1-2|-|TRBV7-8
CASSFVMGGSIHGYTF
TGTGCCAGCAGCTTCGTGATGGGCGGAAGTATCCATGGCTACACCTTC
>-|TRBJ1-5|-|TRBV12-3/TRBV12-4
CASSLLGTNQPQHF
TGTGCCAGCAGTTTATTGGGGACTAATCAGCCCCAGCATTTT
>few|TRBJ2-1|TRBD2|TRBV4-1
CASSFPGLAVNNEQFF
TGCGCCAGCAGTTTCCCGGGACTAGCGGTAAACAATGAGCAGTTCTTC
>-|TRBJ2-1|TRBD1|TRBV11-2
CASSPIRRQGAYNEQFF
TGTGCCAGCAGCCCTATTCGGCGCCAGGGGGCCTACAATGAGCAGTTCTTC
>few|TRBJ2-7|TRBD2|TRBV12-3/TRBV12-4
CASSHLAGTAYEQYF
TGTGCCAGCAGTCATCTAGCGGGAACGGCCTACGAGCAGTACTTC
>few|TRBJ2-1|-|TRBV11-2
CASSLDEGEQFF
TGTGCCAGCAGCTTAGACGAGGGTGAGCAGTTCTTC
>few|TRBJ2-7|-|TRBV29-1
CSVVSPLGYEQYF
TGCAGCGTTGTATCACCCCTAGGCTACGAGCAGTACTTC
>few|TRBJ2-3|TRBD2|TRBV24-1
CATSLAGPTDTQYF
TGTGCCACCAGTTTAGCGGGACCGACGGATACGCAGTATTTT
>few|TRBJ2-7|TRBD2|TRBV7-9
CASSPRRLAGEQYF
TGTGCCAGCAGCCCTAGGCGGCTAGCGGGTGAGCAGTACTTC
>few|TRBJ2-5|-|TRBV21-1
CASSQAWFGPTETQYF
TGTGCCAGCAGCCAGGCCTGGTTTGGGCCTACAGAGACCCAGTACTTC
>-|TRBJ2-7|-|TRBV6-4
CASSEGLSNEQYF
TGTGCCAGCAGTGAAGGTCTTTCCAACGAGCAGTACTTC
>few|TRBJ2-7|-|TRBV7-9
CASIAAGSYEQYF
TGTGCCTCCATAGCGGCGGGCAGCTACGAGCAGTACTTC
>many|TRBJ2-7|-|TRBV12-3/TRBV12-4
CASSFKERAYEQYF
TGTGCCAGCAGTTTTAAGGAGCGGGCCTACGAGCAGTACTTC
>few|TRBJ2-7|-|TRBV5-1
CASSLPAQYF
TGCGCCAGCAGCCTCCCAGCGCAGTACTTC
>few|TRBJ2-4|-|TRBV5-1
CASSTGALAKNIQYF
TGCGCCAGCAGCACGGGCGCGCTAGCCAAAAACATTCAGTACTTC
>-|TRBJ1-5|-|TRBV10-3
CAISSGLGPQHF
TGTGCCATCAGCTCCGGGCTCGGGCCCCAGCATTTT
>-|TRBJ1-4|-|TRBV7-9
CASNIGGGGEKLFF
TGTGCCAGCAACATAGGGGGAGGAGGCGAAAAACTGTTTTTT
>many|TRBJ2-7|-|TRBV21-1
CASSKGQGAEQYF
TGTGCCAGCAGCAAAGGACAGGGTGCCGAGCAGTACTTC
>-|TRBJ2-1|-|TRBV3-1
CASSQEVALLSYNEQFF
TGTGCCAGCAGCCAAGAGGTAGCGCTCCTCTCCTACAATGAGCAGTTCTTC
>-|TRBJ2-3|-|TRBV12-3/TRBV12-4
CASRRDHTDTQYF
TGTGCCAGCCGGCGGGACCACACAGATACGCAGTATTTT
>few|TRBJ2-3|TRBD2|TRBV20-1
CSAARTSGRDTQYF
TGCAGTGCTGCCAGGACTAGCGGGCGAGATACGCAGTATTTT
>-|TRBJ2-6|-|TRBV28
CASSLYPSTGTGANVLTF
TGTGCCAGCAGCCTCTACCCCTCTACAGGGACTGGGGCCAACGTCCTGACTTTC
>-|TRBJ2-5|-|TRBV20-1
CSARARGVETQYF
TGCAGTGCTAGGGCTAGGGGGGTAGAGACCCAGTACTTC
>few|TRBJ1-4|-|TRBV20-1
CSAGSGGVEKLFF
TGCAGTGCTGGGTCCGGGGGAGTCGAAAAACTGTTTTTT
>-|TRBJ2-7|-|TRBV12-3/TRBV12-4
CANTGSSYEQYF
TGTGCCAACACCGGGAGCTCCTACGAGCAGTACTTC
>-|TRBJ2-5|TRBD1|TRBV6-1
CASSIGVGQGETQYF
TGTGCCAGCAGTATCGGGGTGGGACAGGGAGAGACCCAGTACTTC